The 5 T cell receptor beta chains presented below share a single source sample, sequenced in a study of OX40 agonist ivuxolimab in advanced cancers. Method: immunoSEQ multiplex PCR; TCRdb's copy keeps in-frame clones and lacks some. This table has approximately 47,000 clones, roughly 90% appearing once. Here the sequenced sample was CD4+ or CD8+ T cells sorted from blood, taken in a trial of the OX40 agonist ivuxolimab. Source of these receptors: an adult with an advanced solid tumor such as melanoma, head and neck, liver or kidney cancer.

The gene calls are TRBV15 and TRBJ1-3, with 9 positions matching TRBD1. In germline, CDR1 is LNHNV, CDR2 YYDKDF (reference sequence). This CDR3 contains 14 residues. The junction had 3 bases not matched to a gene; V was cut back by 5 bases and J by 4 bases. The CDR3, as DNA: TGTGCCACCAGCCGGACAGGGGCCGGAAACACCATATATTTT. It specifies CATSRTGAGNTIYF.

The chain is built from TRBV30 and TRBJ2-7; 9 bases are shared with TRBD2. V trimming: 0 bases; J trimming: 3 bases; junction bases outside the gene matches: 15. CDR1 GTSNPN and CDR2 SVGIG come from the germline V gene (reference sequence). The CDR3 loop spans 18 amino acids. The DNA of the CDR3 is TGTGCCTGGAGTGTCGCCCCTTTTAAGACTAGCGGTTTCTACGAGCAGTACTTC. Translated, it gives CAWSVAPFKTSGFYEQYF.

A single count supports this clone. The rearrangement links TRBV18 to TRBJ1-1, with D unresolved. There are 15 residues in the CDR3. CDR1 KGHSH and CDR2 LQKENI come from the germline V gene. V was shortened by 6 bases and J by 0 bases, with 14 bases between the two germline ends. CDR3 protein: CASSPPGALNTEAFF. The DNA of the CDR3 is TGTGCCAGCTCTCCGCCGGGAGCTTTGAACACTGAAGCTTTCTTT.

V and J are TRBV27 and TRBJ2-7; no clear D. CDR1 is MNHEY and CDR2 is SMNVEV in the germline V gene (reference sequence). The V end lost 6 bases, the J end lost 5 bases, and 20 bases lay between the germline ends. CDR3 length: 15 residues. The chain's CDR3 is CASSPSLMSRHEQYF. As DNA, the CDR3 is TGTGCCAGCAGCCCCTCGTTGATGAGTCGGCACGAGCAGTACTTC.

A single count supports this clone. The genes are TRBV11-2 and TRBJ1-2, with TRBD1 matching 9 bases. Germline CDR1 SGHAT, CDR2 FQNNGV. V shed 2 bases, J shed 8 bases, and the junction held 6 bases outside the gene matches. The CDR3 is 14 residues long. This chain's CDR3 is CASSLTQGARGYTF. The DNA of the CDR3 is TGTGCCAGCAGCTTAACACAGGGGGCGCGAGGCTACACCTTC.